The 2 T cell receptor beta chains listed next were all sequenced from one sample in a study of vaccination and CD4 T cells after COVID-19. Cultured CD4+ T cells had their DNA profiled by the Oncomine TCR Beta short-read assay. TCRdb reprocessed the PCR reads with MiXCR, giving one entry per CDR3 protein. Here the sample spans around 4,000 distinct CDR3 sequences, roughly 63% being singletons. Their target antigens are unknown. Treatment of the sample: 10-day PBMC culture with coronavirus spike peptide pools or control peptides (ViraFEST assay). Pre-COVID-19 pandemic sampling (2011-2018) yielded the unexposed donor's CD4+ T cells. Sequencing used CD4+ T cells from blood, cultured in vitro. The receptor set was obtained from a human donor in good health.

This clonotype was seen more than once but under ten times. The chain employs TRBV6-5 and TRBJ2-2, with D possibly matching TRBD2 (5 bases). Trimming pared 1 base from V and 4 bases from J, leaving 7 bases between. The germline CDR1 and CDR2 sequences are MNHEY and SVGAGI. There are 14 residues in the CDR3. The CDR3 loop is CASSYFGGTGELFF. CDR3 DNA sequence: TGTGCCAGCAGTTACTTTGGAGGCACCGGGGAGCTGTTTTTT.

The chain employs TRBV7-2 and TRBJ1-1; D may be TRBD1 (6 bases). Per the germline V gene, CDR1 is SGHTA and CDR2 is FQGNSA. The CDR3 length is 13 residues. V shed 1 base and J shed 5 bases, with 8 bases lying between them. The CDR3 protein is CASSLGGGTEAFF. The CDR3 DNA is TGTGCCAGCAGCTTAGGAGGGGGGACTGAAGCTTTCTTT.